The rows below give T cell receptor beta chains drawn from one sample of a study of OX40 agonist ivuxolimab in advanced cancers. Profiling relied on immunoSEQ multiplex PCR, and the TCRdb table lists in-frame clones only, not all of them. The sample contains fewer than 85,000 clones, around 83% of which appear only once. Material: CD4+ or CD8+ T cells sorted from blood, obtained in a trial of the OX40 agonist ivuxolimab. The receptors stem from an adult with an advanced solid tumor such as melanoma, head and neck, liver or kidney cancer. Each CDR3 is given with its conserved first and last residue. The listing skips clone size in some rows; elsewhere it reads once, few, many or a size class.

>TRBV10-3|TRBJ2-3|-
CAISPDITDTQYF
>TRBV5-8|TRBJ2-7|-
CASTLRDRDHEQYF
>TRBV30|TRBJ2-2|-
CAWSSGQGAPNTGELFF
>TRBV7-8|TRBJ1-3|-
CASSPRQARSGNTIYF
>TRBV10-3|TRBJ1-3|-
CAISDRDRGRSGNTIYF
>TRBV5-1|TRBJ1-4|-
CASSTGTGEEKLFF
>TRBV11-2|TRBJ2-1|-
CASRPGLAGTSYNEQFF
>TRBV28|TRBJ2-6|-
CASSKQVSGANVLTF
>TRBV30|TRBJ2-2|-
CACQREVGGELFF
>TRBV7-6|TRBJ2-7|-
CASSLGGGPTYEQYF
>TRBV7-9|TRBJ1-1|-
CASSLDQGWTEAFF
>TRBV9|TRBJ1-2|-
CASSVARGGYGYTF
>TRBV7-2|TRBJ1-3|-
CASSLGLSGNTIYF
>TRBV18|TRBJ2-3|-
CASSPSGGPPDTQYF
>TRBV7-9|TRBJ1-2|-
CASLADGNYGYTF
>TRBV2|TRBJ1-5|-
CASSATDSNQPQHF
>TRBV15|TRBJ2-2|-
CATSREGPGELFF
>TRBV4-2|TRBJ2-5|few
CASSLPGQKETQYF
>TRBV5-1|TRBJ2-2|-
CASSLIADLNTGELFF
>TRBV4-1|TRBJ2-7|-
CASSQEGAFREQYF
>TRBV6-6|TRBJ2-7|-
CATGGDPSYEQYF
>TRBV5-4|TRBJ1-2|-
CASSLAGTTTLKSYTF
>TRBV7-9|TRBJ2-7|-
CASSLTDEQYF
>TRBV2|TRBJ1-4|-
CASSALPGVLFF
>TRBV7-2|TRBJ2-1|-
CASSPGTSGSRALYNEQFF
>TRBV7-3|TRBJ2-3|-
CASSLTGQTSTDTQYF
>TRBV18|TRBJ2-1|-
CASSPREGSYNEQFF
>TRBV4-1|TRBJ1-2|-
CASSQEGLWRPGSSYGYTF
>TRBV6-5|TRBJ1-2|-
CASSPYRVNYGYTF
>TRBV9|TRBJ2-3|-
CASSLGTGTDTQYF
>TRBV6-6|TRBJ2-7|once
CASSRQGPSYEQYF
>TRBV11-2|TRBJ1-3|-
CASSSDRGNTIYF
>TRBV27|TRBJ1-2|-
CATRGTGAYGYTF
>TRBV4-1|TRBJ2-3|once
CASRLRETHTDTQYF
>TRBV6-6|TRBJ1-2|-
CASSYNGRVYGYTF
>TRBV18|TRBJ1-1|-
CASSPSGAPEAFF
>TRBV29-1|TRBJ1-4|-
CSVTEATNEKLFF
>TRBV6-7|TRBJ2-7|-
CASSYGLAGSYEQYF
>TRBV13|TRBJ2-2|-
CASSRMPLLGGNTGELFF
>TRBV6-1|TRBJ1-1|once
CASEDRGRTEAFF
>TRBV23-1|TRBJ2-7|once
CASSQAKDLGEQYF
>TRBV28|TRBJ2-7|-
CASSSAVSLYEQYF
>TRBV7-9|TRBJ2-1|-
CASSSNWDEQFF
>TRBV5-4|TRBJ2-5|-
CASSFRTGRGETQYF
>TRBV6-6|TRBJ1-5|-
CASRRTGEGNQPQHF
>TRBV7-8|TRBJ1-6|once
CASSFQRGYNSPLHF
>TRBV5-5|TRBJ1-1|few
CASSFISMNTEAFF
>TRBV11-2|TRBJ1-1|-
CASSFSGGNTEAFF
>TRBV5-1|TRBJ2-7|once
CASSFGASGTYEQYF
>TRBV11-2|TRBJ2-2|few
CASRTWTAGELFF
>TRBV14|TRBJ2-1|-
CASSRRLAGGPVGEQFF
>TRBV6-1|TRBJ1-1|-
CASSDEEGGTEAFF